This T cell receptor (beta chain) was identified during a study of T-cell memory formation after mild COVID-19. Study-level results: Some clones that responded were present in memory (sampled pre-infection), which suggests cross-reactive memory joined.

The 5'RACE method, run with constant-segment primers, produced TCR alpha and TCR beta cDNA libraries (carrying sample barcodes and UMIs). Via MiXCR, TCRdb re-called the 5' RACE reads, giving one row per CDR3 protein. The sample includes about 190,000 distinct CDR3 sequences, 8% to 11% seen only once; the top ten take around 2.9%. Germline lookup yields CDR1 SGHRS and CDR2 YFSETQ. The CDR3 is made up of 15 amino acids. V was shortened by 3 bases and J by 3 bases, with 15 bases between the two germline ends. This clonotype has ten or more counts. Its target is not known. The specimen was PBMCs or a T cell subset sorted from them (not recorded which). The chain is built from TRBV5-1 and TRBJ2-5, with D maybe TRBD1 (5 bases). This TCR came from a man between 18 and 29 years old who had mild COVID-19 (a few samples of this study predate the infection). Cell type and time point are not known. The CDR3 loop reads CASSSTWTTKETQYF. The CDR3, as DNA: TGCGCCAGCAGCTCGACCTGGACAACAAAAGAGACCCAGTACTTC. The complete variable domain, with remaining parts taken from reference TRBV5-1 and TRBJ2-5, reads KAGVTQTPRYLIKTRGQQVTLSCSPISGHRSVSWYQQTPGQGLQFLFEYFSETQRNKGNFPGRFSGRQFSNSRSEMNVSTLELGDSALYLCASSSTWTTKETQYFGPGTRLLVL.